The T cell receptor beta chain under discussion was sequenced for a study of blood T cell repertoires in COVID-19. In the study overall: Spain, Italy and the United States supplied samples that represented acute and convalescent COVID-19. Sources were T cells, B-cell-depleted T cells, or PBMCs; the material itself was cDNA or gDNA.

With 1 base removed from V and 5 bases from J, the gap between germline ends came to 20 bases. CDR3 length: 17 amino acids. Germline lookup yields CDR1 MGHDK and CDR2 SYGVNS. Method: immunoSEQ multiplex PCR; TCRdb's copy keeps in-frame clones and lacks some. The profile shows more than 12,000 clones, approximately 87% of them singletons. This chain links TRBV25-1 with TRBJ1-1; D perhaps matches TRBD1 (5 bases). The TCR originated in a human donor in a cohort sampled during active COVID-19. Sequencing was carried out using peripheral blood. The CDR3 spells CASSESHGDFTGTEAFF. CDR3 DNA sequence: TGTGCCAGCAGTGAATCTCATGGGGACTTTACCGGGACTGAAGCTTTCTTT.